Shown below are 11 T cell receptor beta chains from a single sample sequenced in a study of blood T cell repertoires in COVID-19. TCRdb's table, derived via immunoSEQ multiplex PCR, lists solely in-frame clones and lacks some. The table includes 85,000 to 110,000 clones, approximately 88% detected once. The sequencing input was peripheral blood. These receptors came from a woman aged 55 to 70 with acute or convalescent COVID-19.

The chain employs TRBV6-5 and TRBJ2-1; D unclear. Per germline, CDR1 MNHEY and CDR2 SVGAGI. The ends were cut back, 8 bases at V and 0 bases at J, with 11 bases in the middle. The length of the CDR3 is 14 residues. CDR3 sequence reads: CASSPEPSYNEQFF. The CDR3 nucleotides read TGTGCCAGCTCACCGGAGCCCTCCTACAATGAGCAGTTCTTC.

J is TRBJ2-3 and V is TRBV24-1; 10 bases line up with TRBD1. The CDR3 covers 16 residues. Germline V gene data show CDR1 as KGHDR and CDR2 as SFDVKD. V lost 3 bases and J lost 3; bases outside the gene matches: 5. The CDR3 nucleotides are TGTGCCACCAGTGATGGCGGGACAGGGGTTACAGATACGCAGTATTTT. This encodes CATSDGGTGVTDTQYF.

The genes are TRBV5-1 and TRBJ1-1; D may be TRBD1 (6 bases). V was trimmed by 4 bases and J by 1 base, leaving 17 bases between them. The V gene's germline CDR1 is SGHRS and CDR2 YFSETQ. The CDR3 is 16 amino acids. CDR3 sequence reads: CASSPGVTWRNTEAFF. The CDR3 bases are TGCGCCAGCAGCCCAGGGGTTACCTGGAGGAACACTGAAGCTTTCTTT.

V usage is TRBV3-1 (or the pseudogene TRBV3-2) and J usage is TRBJ1-6, with D tentatively TRBD1 (6 bases). Germline lookup yields CDR1 LGHDT and CDR2 YNNKEL (reference sequence). The CDR3 runs to 15 residues. V was shortened by 4 bases and J by 8 bases, with 15 bases between the two germline ends. CDR3 in amino acids: CASSRDLTGYSPLHF. The CDR3 DNA reads as TGTGCCAGCAGCCGAGACTTAACAGGGTATTCACCCCTCCACTTT.

This clone was found once. Other DNA sequences within the sample encode an identical CDR3. DNA for the CDR3: TGTGCCTGGAGGGGACAGGGGAACCAGCCCCAGCATTTT. It codes for CAWRGQGNQPQHF. V is TRBV30 and J is TRBJ1-5; 10 bases match TRBD1. V lost 3 bases to trimming and J lost 7 bases; unmatched junction nucleotides: 3. This CDR3 has 13 amino acids. Germline CDR1 reads GTSNPN; CDR2 reads SVGIG (reference sequence). The variable domain in full, completed from reference TRBV30 and TRBJ1-5, reads SQTIHQWPATLVQPVGSPLSLECTVEGTSNPNLYWYRQAAGRGLQLLFYSVGIGQISSEVPQNLSASRPQDRQFILSSKKLLLSDSGFYLCAWRGQGNQPQHFGDGTRLSIL.

This rearrangement joins TRBV9 to TRBJ1-2; 7 nucleotides match TRBD1. The CDR3 runs 14 residues. Trimming cost V 3 bases and J 2 bases; bases outside gene matches: 4. CDR1 is SGDLS and CDR2 is YYNGEE in the germline V gene. The CDR3, as DNA: TGTGCCAGCAGCGAAACGACAGGGAACTATGGCTACACCTTC. Its protein is CASSETTGNYGYTF.

This clone was found once. V is TRBV30 and J is TRBJ2-7; 9 positions agree with TRBD1. Per the germline V gene, CDR1 is GTSNPN and CDR2 is SVGIG (reference sequence). The ends lost 1 base at V and 1 base at J; junction bases unmatched: 5. This CDR3 comprises 15 residues. Here the CDR3 DNA reads TGTGCCTGGAGTGCCGGACAGGGGTGGTCCTACGAGCAGTACTTC. Translation gives CAWSAGQGWSYEQYF.

V usage is TRBV13 and J usage is TRBJ1-3; D perhaps matches TRBD1 (5 bases). The CDR3 is made up of 15 amino acids. Germline V lookup: CDR1 PRHDT, CDR2 FYEKMQ (reference sequence). The V and J ends lost 5 bases and 3 bases respectively, with 14 bases between them. Here the CDR3 reads CASSPSQGSGNTIYF. CDR3 coding DNA: TGTGCCAGCAGCCCAAGCCAGGGAAGTGGAAACACCATATATTTT.

This chain connects TRBV11-2 to TRBJ2-5; TRBD1 aligns across 8 bases. Germline-derived CDR1 and CDR2 are SGHAT and FQNNGV. This CDR3 has 13 amino acids. The junction had 4 bases not matched to a gene; V was cut back by 5 bases and J by 5 bases. Here the CDR3 reads CASSNRDRETQYF. The CDR3 bases are TGTGCCAGCAGCAACCGGGACAGGGAGACCCAGTACTTC.

V gene TRBV19 combines with J gene TRBJ2-1, with 8 bases that match TRBD2. CDR3 length: 16 amino acids. Germline CDR1 LNHDA, CDR2 SQIVND (reference sequence). V gave up 1 base and J gave up 7 bases; unmatched junction bases: 9. The CDR3 nucleotides are TGTGCCAGTAGTATAGGAGACGGGAGGGCCGGGAATGAGCAGTTCTTC. It yields the protein CASSIGDGRAGNEQFF.

The chain links TRBV30 to TRBJ1-1; D remains ambiguous. Between the trimmed V and J ends, which lost 2 bases and 5 bases, there was a span of 18 bases. This CDR3 is 15 amino acids long. The germline gives CDR1 GTSNPN, CDR2 SVGIG (reference sequence). Written as DNA, the CDR3 is TGTGCCTGGAGTCCCCGGGGAGGATTGAGGACTGAAGCTTTCTTT. Translation: CAWSPRGGLRTEAFF.